This T cell receptor (beta chain) derives from a study of T cell changes during pregnancy in multiple sclerosis. The sample holds one count of this clone. Some clones are missing from TCRdb's copy, which holds only in-frame ones; the method was immunoSEQ multiplex PCR. Among 95,000 to 150,000 clones listed, roughly 92% were seen once. V was trimmed by 2 bases and J by 3 bases, leaving 17 bases between them. CDR1 MNHNS and CDR2 SASEGT come from the germline V gene. This CDR3 contains 17 residues. The source material was peripheral blood, sampled before pregnancy. The V gene is TRBV6-1, the J gene TRBJ1-3; D unresolved. This clonotype was obtained from a female donor with multiple sclerosis, enrolled in a pregnancy study. The CDR3 reads CASSENPGWVVGNTIYF. CDR3 in DNA: TGTGCCAGCAGTGAAAACCCCGGGTGGGTGGTTGGAAACACCATATATTTT.